This T cell receptor (beta chain) was sequenced in a study of T-cell memory formation after mild COVID-19 (dated by TCRdb to the early 2020s). The study in broad terms: TCR sequence clusters from the two donors were largely donor specific. The cohort comprised two young, previously healthy adult volunteers, one female and one male. Longitudinal TCRalpha and TCRbeta repertoire sequencing tracked T-cell clones expanding and contracting after mild COVID-19 in two donors.

Looking up the germline V gene yields CDR1 SGHTA and CDR2 FQGNSA. Including the terminal cysteine and phenylalanine, the CDR3 comprises 14 residues. Of all the DNA, just the CDR3 is kept, 42 bases in frame from base 1. Trimming removed 2 bases from V and 6 bases from J, leaving 11 bases between the germline ends. This clonotype was seen many times. There is no known antigen for this receptor. No base quality values were provided; no much bigger clone lies one nucleotide off. Findings and caveats that apply to the study as a whole: Contracting CD4+ clones turned up mainly in the CM and EM memory subsets, whereas EMRA was where CD8+ clones were enriched. The study included only two mild cases, and larger cohorts that include severe cases with pre-infection samples were judged to be necessary. From day 15 to 85, contracting clones showed balanced CD4/CD8 phenotypes, whereas a second wave of clones that expanded from day 15 to 37 leaned towards CD4+. Some responding clones were found in pre-infection memory, which suggests that pre-existing cross-reactive memory T cells took part in the SARS-CoV-2 response. SARS-CoV-2 specificity was not confirmed for the second-wave clones peaking on day 37.

These reads were obtained on an Illumina NovaSeq 6000. cDNA libraries for TCRalpha and TCRbeta were prepared by 5'RACE using constant-segment primers, with sample barcodes and unique molecular identifiers added. RNA was extracted from every sample with Trizol reagent. The libraries were amplified in two PCR steps, and the second step added a second sample barcode and Illumina TruSeq adapters. Libraries were sequenced on an Illumina NovaSeq with 2 x 150 bp paired-end reads. On the authors' methods: The reads were demultiplexed and collapsed into UMI-guided consensus sequences using migec v1.2.7. Using mixcr v2.1.11, the UMI consensuses were aligned to TRA and TRB V and J templates and assembled into clonotypes. Clonotypes were classified as expanded or contracted when called significant by both edgeR and NoisET, with noise models trained on biological replicates. edgeR calls used a false discovery rate-adjusted p below 0.01 and a log2 fold-change threshold of 1. As an exploratory analysis of dynamics, PCA with hierarchical clustering was applied to max-normalized trajectories of the 1000 most abundant clonotypes. Separately sequenced CD4+ and CD8+ repertoires were used to assign the CD4 or CD8 phenotype of responding clones. The public reads were reprocessed in TCRdb via fastp at Q25 and MiXCR, keeping in-frame beta chains. All rows with the same CDR3 protein become a single entry with the most common DNA and genes. TCRdb's processing, not the authors', yielded these V and J calls. The sample table holds 30,000 to 50,000 distinct CDR3 sequences, of which 5% to 7% were seen once. The ten largest clones take up under 0.95% of the sample.

PBMCs were isolated by Ficoll-Paque density gradient centrifugation. Recombination linked TRBV7-2 to TRBJ1-5; D gene: possibly TRBD1, on 5 matching bases. The source is an adult who had mild COVID-19 (a few samples of this study predate the infection). The sample titles of this study are shuffled in the database, so cell type and time point are left out. The sequencing input was PBMCs or a T cell subset sorted from them (not recorded which). The DNA sequence is as follows: TGTGCCAGCAGCTTAATCCCAGGGAGTCAGCCCCAGCATTTT. The translation is CASSLIPGSQPQHF.